A single sample gave rise to the 17 T cell receptor beta chains below, sequenced in a study of shared clonotypes between healthy human individuals. Assay: immunoSEQ multiplex PCR; the TCRdb copy retains only in-frame clones and omits some. Of some 1,400,000 clones in the sample, around 97% are singletons; the top ten hold roughly 1.1%. Sequencing was done on a sample of naive CD4+ T cells sorted from blood. Subset specified: CD45RA+ positively selected. All receptors come from a man aged 25-40 years in good health.

The chain joins TRBV2 to TRBJ2-1, with D unclear. This CDR3 region has 11 residues. V dropped 7 bases and J dropped 9 bases, with 10 bases sitting between them. Germline V CDR1 and CDR2: SNHLY, FYNNEI. The CDR3 coding sequence is TGTGCCAGCAATTACGACACTGAGCAGTTCTTC. Protein product: CASNYDTEQFF.

The rearrangement uses TRBV19 and TRBJ2-2; D gene ambiguous. The CDR3 runs 15 residues. CDR1 and CDR2 (germline): LNHDA, SQIVND (reference sequence). The V gene lost 4 bases and the J gene lost 4 bases, with 13 bases spanning the gap. CDR3 residues: CASSRSSISTGELFF. CDR3 DNA: TGTGCCAGTAGTAGAAGTAGCATTAGCACCGGGGAGCTGTTTTTT. Full variable domain (rest looked up from reference TRBV19 and TRBJ2-2): DGGITQSPKYLFRKEGQNVTLSCEQNLNHDAMYWYRQDPGQGLRLIYYSQIVNDFQKGDIAEGYSVSREKKESFPLTVTSAQKNPTAFYLCASSRSSISTGELFFGEGSRLTVL.

The V gene is TRBV6-5, the J gene TRBJ1-1; a possible D gene is TRBD1 (6 bases). V lost 10 bases to trimming and J lost 0 bases, with 12 bases between them. CDR3 size: 13 residues. Germline loops: CDR1 MNHEY, CDR2 SVGAGI. The CDR3 protein is CATSTGLNTEAFF. Here the CDR3 DNA reads TGTGCCACCTCGACAGGCCTGAACACTGAAGCTTTCTTT.

The CDR3 protein is CSVRTESSGNTIYF. The DNA of the CDR3 is TGCAGCGTAAGGACAGAGAGCTCTGGAAACACCATATATTTT. V is TRBV29-1 and J is TRBJ1-3; the D gene is possibly TRBD1 (6 bases). Germline-derived CDR1 and CDR2 are SQVTM and ANQGSEA. V dropped 6 bases and J dropped 0 bases, with 12 bases sitting between them. The CDR3 is 14 residues long. Based on the CDR3 plus reference TRBV29-1 and TRBJ1-3, the full variable domain is SAVISQKPSRDICQRGTSLTIQCQVDSQVTMMFWYRQQPGQSLTLIATANQGSEATYESGFVIDKFPISRPNLTFSTLTVSNMSPEDSSIYLCSVRTESSGNTIYFGEGSWLTVV.

The chain has TRBV30 and TRBJ2-7, with TRBD1 matching over 8 bases. The CDR3 extends over 17 amino acids. V gave up 1 base and J gave up 3 bases; unmatched junction bases: 14. The germline gives CDR1 GTSNPN, CDR2 SVGIG (reference sequence). The CDR3 coding sequence is TGTGCCTGGAGTGGGTCAAATGGACAGGGAAATTACTACGAGCAGTACTTC. Protein: CAWSGSNGQGNYYEQYF.

The CDR3 coding sequence is TGTGCCAGCAGTGAACAGGGATTCTATGGCTACACCTTC. Translated, it gives CASSEQGFYGYTF. The J gene is TRBJ1-2, the V gene TRBV2, with D maybe TRBD1 (5 bases). The ends were cut back, 2 bases at V and 4 bases at J, with 8 bases in the middle. This CDR3 has 13 amino acids. The V gene's germline CDR1 is SNHLY and CDR2 FYNNEI.

J is TRBJ2-7 and V is TRBV11-2, with D perhaps assigned TRBD1 or TRBD2 (5 bases each). V was trimmed by 1 base and J by 2 bases, leaving 12 bases between them. Germline CDR1 SGHAT, CDR2 FQNNGV. The CDR3 is 15 residues long. The CDR3: CASSLGGTQTYEQYF. DNA for the CDR3: TGTGCCAGCAGCTTAGGGGGGACCCAGACCTACGAGCAGTACTTC.

This chain connects TRBV27 to TRBJ1-2, with D hard to call. The CDR3 has 14 amino acids. From germline, CDR1 is MNHEY and CDR2 SMNVEV (reference sequence). Trimming cost V 8 bases and J 0 bases, with 13 bases left between them. CDR3 in amino acids: CASARTSTNYGYTF. For the CDR3, the DNA is TGTGCCAGCGCGCGGACCTCTACTAACTATGGCTACACCTTC.

The chain recombines TRBV7-9 with TRBJ2-5; D is tentatively TRBD1 or TRBD2 (5 bases each). Trimming shortened V by 4 bases and J by 0 bases, and 12 bases separated the two germline ends. CDR3 length: 15 amino acids. Germline values: CDR1 SEHNR, CDR2 FQNEAQ (reference sequence). The CDR3 coding sequence is TGTGCCAGCAGCTCACGGGGCTGGTACCAAGAGACCCAGTACTTC. Protein product: CASSSRGWYQETQYF.

The genes are TRBV6-1 and TRBJ2-7; TRBD2 matches at 11 bases. The CDR3 runs 14 residues. Germline loops: CDR1 MNHNS, CDR2 SASEGT. V shed 5 bases, J shed 3 bases, and the junction held 3 bases outside the gene matches. The CDR3 nucleotides are TGTGCCAGCAGTATAGCGGGAGGGTACTACGAGCAGTACTTC. Its protein is CASSIAGGYYEQYF.

Details on this clone: The germline gene is not matched at one end of the junction; a read error may be the cause. This chain connects TRBV27 to TRBJ2-3; D perhaps matches TRBD2 (5 bases). This CDR3 spans 14 amino acids. Germline loops: CDR1 MNHEY, CDR2 SMNVEV (reference sequence). The DNA for the CDR3 is TGTGCCAGCAGTTTCGCGTCTAGCAGAGATACGCAGTATTTT. Its protein product is CASSFASSRDTQYF.

The J gene is TRBJ2-2, the V gene TRBV7-9; 10 bases match TRBD2. With 5 bases clipped from V and 0 bases from J, the junction kept 9 bases outside the gene matches. CDR1 is SEHNR, CDR2 FQNEAQ, per germline (reference sequence). CDR3 length equals 18 residues. This CDR3 reads CASSTTTSGPSNTGELFF. The CDR3 DNA follows: TGTGCCAGCAGCACTACGACTAGCGGGCCGTCGAACACCGGGGAGCTGTTTTTT.

On this clone itself: The sample holds other DNA sequences that translate to the same CDR3. The chain carries TRBV5-1 and TRBJ2-2, with D unresolved. V was shortened by 0 bases and J by 6 bases, with 6 bases between the two germline ends. The CDR3 contains 13 residues. Germline CDR1 SGHRS, CDR2 YFSETQ. Written as DNA, the CDR3 is TGCGCCAGCAGCTTGGAGGCGGCCGGGGAGCTGTTTTTT. The encoded protein is CASSLEAAGELFF.

This clone was seen once. The chain uses TRBV28 and TRBJ2-1; TRBD2 is a possible D gene (6 bases). Trimming removed 5 bases from V and 4 bases from J, with 12 bases in between. The CDR3 runs 14 residues. The germline gives CDR1 MDHEN, CDR2 SYDVKM. CDR3 bases: TGTGCCAGCAGTAAGACAGCGGGTTACAATGAGCAGTTCTTC. It yields the protein CASSKTAGYNEQFF.

The chain joins TRBV5-4 to TRBJ2-7; the match to TRBD2 covers 15 bases. From germline, CDR1 is SGHNT and CDR2 YYREEE (reference sequence). Trimming cost V 8 bases and J 5 bases; bases outside gene matches: 8. CDR3 length: 15 amino acids. The CDR3 DNA reads TGTGCCAGTTCGGGACTAGCGGGAGGACGTGACGAGCAGTACTTC. It translates to CASSGLAGGRDEQYF. The variable domain in full, with the rest retrieved from reference TRBV5-4 and TRBJ2-7, is ETGVTQSPTHLIKTRGQQVTLRCSSQSGHNTVSWYQQALGQGPQFIFQYYREEENGRGNFPPRFSGLQFPNYSSELNVNALELDDSALYLCASSGLAGGRDEQYFGPGTRLTVT.

V and J are TRBV5-5 and TRBJ2-2, with a possible D match to TRBD2 (6 bases). The CDR3 runs 16 residues. Germline CDR1 reads SGHKS; CDR2 reads YYEKEE (reference sequence). With 2 bases removed from V and 6 bases from J, the gap between germline ends came to 17 bases. CDR3 bases: TGTGCCAGCAGCTTTTTTATTGAGGGAGGTGCCGGGGAGCTGTTTTTT. As protein: CASSFFIEGGAGELFF.

The V gene is TRBV15, the J gene TRBJ2-2; 7 bases match TRBD1. The ends lost 3 bases at V and 5 bases at J; junction bases unmatched: 3. This CDR3 comprises 14 residues. The germline gives CDR1 LNHNV, CDR2 YYDKDF (reference sequence). The CDR3 protein is CATSRGQRTGELFF. In DNA, the CDR3 is TGTGCCACCAGCAGGGGACAGAGGACCGGGGAGCTGTTTTTT.